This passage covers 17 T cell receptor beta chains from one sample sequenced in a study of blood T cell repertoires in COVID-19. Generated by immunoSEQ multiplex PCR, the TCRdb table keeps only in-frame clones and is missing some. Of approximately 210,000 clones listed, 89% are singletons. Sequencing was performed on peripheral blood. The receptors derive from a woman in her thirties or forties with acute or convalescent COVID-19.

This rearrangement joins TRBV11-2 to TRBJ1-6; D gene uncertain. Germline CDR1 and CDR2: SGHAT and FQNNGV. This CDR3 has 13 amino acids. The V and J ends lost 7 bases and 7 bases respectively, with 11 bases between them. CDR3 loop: CASTFGENSPLHF. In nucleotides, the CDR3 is TGTGCCAGCACCTTCGGGGAAAATTCACCCCTCCACTTT.

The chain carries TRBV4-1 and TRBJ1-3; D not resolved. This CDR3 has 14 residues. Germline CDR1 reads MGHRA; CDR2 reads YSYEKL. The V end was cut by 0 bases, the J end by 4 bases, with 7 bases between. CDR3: CASSQEASGNTIYF. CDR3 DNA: TGCGCCAGCAGCCAAGAAGCATCCGGAAACACCATATATTTT.

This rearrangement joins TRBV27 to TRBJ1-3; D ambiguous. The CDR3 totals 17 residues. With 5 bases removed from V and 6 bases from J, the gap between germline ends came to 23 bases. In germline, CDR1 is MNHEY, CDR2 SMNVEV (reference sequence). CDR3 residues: CASSPSHRESGTNTIYF. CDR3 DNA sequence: TGTGCCAGCAGTCCTAGTCATCGGGAAAGTGGTACAAACACCATATATTTT.

The CDR3 reads CASSPLREQFF. DNA of the CDR3: TGTGCCAGCAGCCCCCTCCGTGAGCAGTTCTTC. The V call is TRBV7-6, the J call TRBJ2-1, with unresolved D. V lost 5 bases and J lost 9, with 8 bases in between. Germline V lookup: CDR1 SGHVS, CDR2 FNYEAQ. The CDR3 runs to 11 residues.

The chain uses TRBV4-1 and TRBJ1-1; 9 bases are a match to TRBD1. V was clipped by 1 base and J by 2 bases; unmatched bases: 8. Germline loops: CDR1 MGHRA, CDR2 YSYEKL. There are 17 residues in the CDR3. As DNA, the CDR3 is TGCGCCAGCAGCCAAGCCCCATGGGGACAGGGAAACACTGAAGCTTTCTTT. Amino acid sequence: CASSQAPWGQGNTEAFF.

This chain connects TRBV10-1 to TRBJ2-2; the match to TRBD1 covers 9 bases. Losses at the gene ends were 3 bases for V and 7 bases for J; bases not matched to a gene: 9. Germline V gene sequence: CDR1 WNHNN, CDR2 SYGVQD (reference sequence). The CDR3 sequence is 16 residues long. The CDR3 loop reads CASSDAGQGNSGELFF. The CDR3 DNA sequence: TGCGCCAGCAGTGACGCGGGACAGGGAAATAGCGGGGAGCTGTTTTTT.

The DNA for the CDR3 is TGTGCCAGCAGCCAATCTCTAGCAGCCCAGTACTTC. Encoded protein: CASSQSLAAQYF. The chain recombines TRBV14 with TRBJ2-5; D is perhaps TRBD2 (5 bases). Germline V gene sequence: CDR1 SGHDN, CDR2 FVKESK. This CDR3 region has 12 residues. V lost 2 bases, J lost 9 bases, and 10 bases lay in between.

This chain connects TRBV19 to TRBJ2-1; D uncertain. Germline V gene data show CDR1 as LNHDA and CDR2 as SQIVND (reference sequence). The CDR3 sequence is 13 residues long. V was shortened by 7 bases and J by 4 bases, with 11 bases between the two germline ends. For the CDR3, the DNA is TGTGCCAGTACGCGTCGGAGTTACAATGAGCAGTTCTTC. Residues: CASTRRSYNEQFF. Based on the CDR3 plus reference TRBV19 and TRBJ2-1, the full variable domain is DGGITQSPKYLFRKEGQNVTLSCEQNLNHDAMYWYRQDPGQGLRLIYYSQIVNDFQKGDIAEGYSVSREKKESFPLTVTSAQKNPTAFYLCASTRRSYNEQFFGPGTRLTVL.

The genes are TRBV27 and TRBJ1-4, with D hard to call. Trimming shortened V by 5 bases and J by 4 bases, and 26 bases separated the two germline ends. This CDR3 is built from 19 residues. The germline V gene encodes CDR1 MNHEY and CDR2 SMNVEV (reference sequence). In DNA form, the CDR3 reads TGTGCCAGCAGTATTAATGGGTACAGTCCCCCCGTCGGTAATGAAAAACTGTTTTTT. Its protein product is CASSINGYSPPVGNEKLFF.

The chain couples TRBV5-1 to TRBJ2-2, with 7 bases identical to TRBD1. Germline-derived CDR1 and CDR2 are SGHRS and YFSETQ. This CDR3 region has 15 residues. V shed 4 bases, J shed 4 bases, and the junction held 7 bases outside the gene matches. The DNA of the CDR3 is TGCGCCAGCAGCCAACAGGGGTCGGCCACCGGGGAGCTGTTTTTT. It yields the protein CASSQQGSATGELFF. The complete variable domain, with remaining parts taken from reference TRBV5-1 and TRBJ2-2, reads KAGVTQTPRYLIKTRGQQVTLSCSPISGHRSVSWYQQTPGQGLQFLFEYFSETQRNKGNFPGRFSGRQFSNSRSEMNVSTLELGDSALYLCASSQQGSATGELFFGEGSRLTVL.

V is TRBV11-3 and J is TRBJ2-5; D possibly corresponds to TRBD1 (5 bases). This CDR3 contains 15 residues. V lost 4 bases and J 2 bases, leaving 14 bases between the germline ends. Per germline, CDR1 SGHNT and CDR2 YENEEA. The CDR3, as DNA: TGTGCCAGCAGCTCCGGGTCTGCAGGGCAAGAGACCCAGTACTTC. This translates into CASSSGSAGQETQYF.

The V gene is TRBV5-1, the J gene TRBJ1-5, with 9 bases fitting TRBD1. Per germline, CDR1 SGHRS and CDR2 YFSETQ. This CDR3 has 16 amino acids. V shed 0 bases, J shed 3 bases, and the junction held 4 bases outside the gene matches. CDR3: CASSLGGTGSNQPQHF. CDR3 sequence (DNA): TGCGCCAGCAGCTTGGGCGGGACAGGGTCCAATCAGCCCCAGCATTTT.

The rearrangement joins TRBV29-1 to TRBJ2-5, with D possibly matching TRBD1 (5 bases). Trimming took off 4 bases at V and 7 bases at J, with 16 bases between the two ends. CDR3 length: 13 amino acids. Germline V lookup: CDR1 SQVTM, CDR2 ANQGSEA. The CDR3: CSVGGQGLGTQYF. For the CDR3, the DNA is TGCAGCGTTGGGGGTCAGGGCTTAGGGACCCAGTACTTC.

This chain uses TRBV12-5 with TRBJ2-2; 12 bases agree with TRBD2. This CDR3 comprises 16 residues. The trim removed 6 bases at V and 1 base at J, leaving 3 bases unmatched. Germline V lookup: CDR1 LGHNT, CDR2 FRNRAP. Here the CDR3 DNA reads TGTGCTAGTGGGACTAGCGGGGGCCAGAACACCGGGGAGCTGTTTTTT. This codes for CASGTSGGQNTGELFF.

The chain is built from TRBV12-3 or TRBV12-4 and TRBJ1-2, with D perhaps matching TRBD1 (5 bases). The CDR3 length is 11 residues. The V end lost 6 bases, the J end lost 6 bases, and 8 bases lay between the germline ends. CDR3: CASRDSHGYTF. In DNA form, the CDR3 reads TGTGCCAGCAGAGACAGTCATGGCTACACCTTC.

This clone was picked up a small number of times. The CDR3 sequence is CASSQVALRGYTF. CDR3 coding DNA: TGTGCCAGCAGCCAAGTAGCCCTGAGGGGCTACACCTTC. The gene calls are TRBV3-1 (or the pseudogene TRBV3-2) and TRBJ1-2; D gene unclear. From germline, CDR1 is LGHDT and CDR2 YNNKEL (reference sequence). The CDR3 consists of 13 residues. Between the trimmed V and J ends, which lost 1 base and 8 bases, there was a span of 11 bases.

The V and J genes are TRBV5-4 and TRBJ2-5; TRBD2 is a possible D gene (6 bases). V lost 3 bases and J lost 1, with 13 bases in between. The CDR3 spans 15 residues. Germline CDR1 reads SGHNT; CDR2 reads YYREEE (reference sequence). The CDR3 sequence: CASSYQGGRQETQYF. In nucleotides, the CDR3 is TGTGCCAGCAGCTATCAGGGAGGACGCCAAGAGACCCAGTACTTC.